One sample yielded the 22 T cell receptor beta chains listed below, sequenced in a study of breast tumors, draining lymph nodes, adjacent tissues. The lymph nodes were axillary draining lymph nodes from breast cancer patients. One entry per CDR3 protein results from TCRdb running MiXCR on the multiplex PCR reads. The profile covers over 200,000 distinct CDR3 sequences, with 34% appearing a single time and approximately 3.5% taken by the ten largest. Sequenced sample: axillary lymph node tissue. The receptor source for this set is a female donor with breast cancer. Some clones in this sample may be carry-over from other donors' samples.

This clonotype has at least ten counts. The chain uses TRBV5-1 and TRBJ1-2, with D tentatively TRBD1 (6 bases). The CDR3 runs to 14 residues. The ends were cut back, 4 bases at V and 2 bases at J, with 12 bases in the middle. Germline CDR1 reads SGHRS; CDR2 reads YFSETQ. CDR3 sequence (DNA): TGCGCCAGCAGCCTGACAGGCCCCAACTATGGCTACACCTTC. It translates to CASSLTGPNYGYTF.

This chain connects TRBV5-1 to TRBJ1-1; 7 bases match TRBD1. V lost 2 bases, J lost 0 bases, and 1 base stayed unmatched. Germline lookup yields CDR1 SGHRS and CDR2 YFSETQ. The CDR3 is made up of 14 amino acids. DNA of the CDR3: TGCGCCAGCAGCTTCGGGACAGTGAACACTGAAGCTTTCTTT. The encoded protein is CASSFGTVNTEAFF.

This clonotype was recorded at least ten times. CDR3 amino acids: CASSGGQSYNEQFF. In nucleotides, the CDR3 is TGTGCCAGCAGCGGAGGACAGTCCTACAATGAGCAGTTCTTC. This chain connects TRBV7-8 to TRBJ2-1, with D possibly being TRBD1 (6 bases). Trimming removed 5 bases at V and 1 base at J, with 9 bases between. The CDR3 sequence is 14 residues long. The germline V gene has CDR1 SGHVS and CDR2 FQNEAQ.

The rearrangement uses TRBV10-3 and TRBJ2-1, with 9 bases matching TRBD1. Per the germline V gene, CDR1 is ENHRY and CDR2 is SYGVKD. With 6 bases clipped from V and 9 bases from J, the junction kept 9 bases outside the gene matches. CDR3 length equals 14 residues. The CDR3 DNA reads as TGTGCCATCAGGGTGGACAGGGGTCTGATTGAGCAGTTCTTC. This encodes CAIRVDRGLIEQFF.

This clonotype was seen ten or more times. The CDR3 reads CSAVTGRLNEKLFF. CDR3 nucleotides: TGCAGTGCTGTTACGGGACGGCTTAATGAAAAACTGTTTTTT. This chain links TRBV20-1 with TRBJ1-4, with D perhaps matching TRBD1 (5 bases). Trimming took 5 bases from V and 4 from J, leaving 14 bases between them. The CDR3 consists of 14 residues. CDR1 and CDR2 from the germline V gene are DFQATT and SNEGSKA (reference sequence).

Comments on this clonotype: Being one base from a much bigger clone, this may be a read error. The CDR3 nucleotides are TGTGCCAGCGGCCTCCGGGACCTCTCAAACAGTGAGCAGTTCTTC. It is translated as CASGLRDLSNSEQFF. The chain uses TRBV12-3 or TRBV12-4 and TRBJ2-1, with D perhaps matching TRBD1 or TRBD2 (5 bases each). The CDR3 runs 15 residues. V lost 8 bases and J lost 9, with 23 bases in between.

J is TRBJ2-5 and V is TRBV7-6; D is unclear. V was shortened by 1 base and J by 5 bases, with 14 bases between the two germline ends. CDR3 length equals 15 residues. CDR1 is SGHVS, CDR2 FNYEAQ, per germline. CDR3 loop: CASSLELAVWETQYF. In nucleotides, the CDR3 is TGTGCCAGCAGCTTAGAACTGGCGGTTTGGGAGACCCAGTACTTC.

This clonotype was counted many times. The chain combines TRBV11-2 with TRBJ2-1; the match to TRBD2 covers 8 bases. Germline CDR1 reads SGHAT; CDR2 reads FQNNGV. The CDR3 has 16 residues. V lost 4 bases and J lost 2; bases outside the gene matches: 7. CDR3: CASSSIRGGPYNEQFF. CDR3 nucleotides: TGTGCCAGCAGCTCGATTCGGGGGGGGCCCTACAATGAGCAGTTCTTC.

This clonotype was found many times. The genes are TRBV7-9 and TRBJ1-1; D uncertain. The germline V gene encodes CDR1 SEHNR and CDR2 FQNEAQ (reference sequence). This CDR3 has 13 residues. V lost 5 bases and J 1 base, leaving 8 bases between the germline ends. Here the CDR3 reads CASSLLQNTEAFF. Written as DNA, the CDR3 is TGTGCCAGCAGCCTCTTGCAGAACACTGAAGCTTTCTTT. The full variable domain, in which reference TRBV7-9 and TRBJ1-1 provide the parts outside the CDR3, is DTGVSQNPRHKITKRGQNVTFRCDPISEHNRLYWYRQTLGQGPEFLTYFQNEAQLEKSRLLSDRFSAERPKGSFSTLEIQRTEQGDSAMYLCASSLLQNTEAFFGQGTRLTVV.

The chain carries TRBV24-1 and TRBJ2-3, with a tentative D call TRBD1 (6 bases). The V gene lost 4 bases and the J gene lost 3 bases, with 10 bases spanning the gap. This CDR3 region has 14 residues. The germline CDR1 and CDR2 sequences are KGHDR and SFDVKD. The CDR3 loop reads CATSDLQGTDTQYF. The CDR3 DNA reads TGTGCCACCAGTGACCTCCAGGGGACAGATACGCAGTATTTT.

In its sample, this clonotype was seen many times. The chain combines TRBV12-3 or TRBV12-4 with TRBJ2-5, with TRBD2 matching 15 bases. V lost 3 bases to trimming and J lost 2 bases; unmatched junction nucleotides: 4. This CDR3 region has 17 residues. The CDR3 is CASSFAGLAGGQETQYF. The CDR3 DNA follows: TGTGCCAGCAGTTTCGCCGGACTAGCGGGGGGGCAAGAGACCCAGTACTTC.

The chain couples TRBV2 to TRBJ1-1, with TRBD1 as a possible D gene (5 bases). This CDR3 is built from 14 residues. V gave up 7 bases and J gave up 0 bases, with 12 bases separating them. Germline V lookup: CDR1 SNHLY, CDR2 FYNNEI. This chain's CDR3 is CASMEVGVNTEAFF. CDR3 nucleotides: TGTGCCAGCATGGAGGTGGGGGTGAACACTGAAGCTTTCTTT. Full variable domain (outside the CDR3, taken from reference TRBV2 and TRBJ1-1): EPEVTQTPSHQVTQMGQEVILRCVPISNHLYFYWYRQILGQKVEFLVSFYNNEISEKSEIFDDQFSVERPDGSNFTLKIRSTKLEDSAMYFCASMEVGVNTEAFFGQGTRLTVV.

The sample holds many counts of this clonotype. This chain links TRBV7-2 with TRBJ2-1; tentative D call: TRBD2 (6 bases). The germline V gene encodes CDR1 SGHTA and CDR2 FQGNSA. The CDR3 extends over 17 amino acids. Trimming took off 5 bases at V and 0 bases at J, with 17 bases between the two ends. Written as DNA, the CDR3 is TGTGCCAGCAGCCCATACTTCGCGGGAAGCTCCTACAATGAGCAGTTCTTC. It is translated as CASSPYFAGSSYNEQFF.

This clonotype appeared once. The gene calls are TRBV19 and TRBJ2-6; possibly TRBD1 for D (5 bases). Germline CDR1 is LNHDA and CDR2 is SQIVND (reference sequence). The CDR3 runs to 16 residues. V dropped 3 bases and J dropped 0 bases, with 9 bases sitting between them. CDR3 loop: CASSIAGISGANVLTF. The CDR3 DNA reads TGTGCCAGTAGTATCGCAGGGATCTCTGGGGCCAACGTCCTGACTTTC.

This clonotype was observed at least ten times. V usage is TRBV4-2 and J usage is TRBJ1-2, with D maybe TRBD1 (6 bases). The length of the CDR3 is 14 residues. The germline V and J ends were trimmed by 1 base and 8 bases, with 14 bases remaining between them. Germline V gene sequence: CDR1 LGHNA, CDR2 YNFKEQ. In DNA, the CDR3 is TGTGCCAGCAGCCAAGCCAGAACAGGGTTCGGCTACACCTTC. It codes for CASSQARTGFGYTF.

In its sample, this clonotype was seen many times. This chain connects TRBV2 to TRBJ2-1; 9 bases are shared with TRBD1. Trimming at V came to 6 bases and at J to 6 bases, leaving 9 bases not matched to a gene. Germline V gives CDR1 SNHLY, CDR2 FYNNEI. The CDR3 sequence is 15 residues long. CDR3 loop: CASSGTGGAGNEQFF. The CDR3 DNA is TGTGCCAGCAGCGGTACAGGGGGCGCCGGCAATGAGCAGTTCTTC.

As regards this clonotype: A much larger clone differs from this one at a single base, so this may be a read error. The rearrangement joins TRBV7-3 to TRBJ1-2; 8 bases map to TRBD1. CDR1 and CDR2 (germline): SGHTA, FQGTGA. This CDR3 region has 15 residues. The V and J ends lost 4 bases and 8 bases, in that order; junction bases with no gene match: 12. The CDR3 here is CASSWTGRTGGGYTF. The CDR3 DNA reads as TGTGCCAGCAGCTGGACAGGGCGAACAGGCGGGGGCTACACCTTC.

This clonotype showed up many times. This rearrangement joins TRBV19 to TRBJ2-3, with 9 nucleotides matching TRBD1. This CDR3 contains 14 residues. Per the germline V gene, CDR1 is LNHDA and CDR2 is SQIVND (reference sequence). V dropped 5 bases and J dropped 4; count of bases not matched to a gene: 4. The CDR3 DNA sequence: TGTGCCAGTAGTCAAACAGGGGGCTCAGATACGCAGTATTTT. Protein product: CASSQTGGSDTQYF.

This chain joins TRBV7-6 and TRBJ2-2; the match to TRBD2 covers 9 bases. Germline loops: CDR1 SGHVS, CDR2 FNYEAQ. The J segment lost 7 bases and the V segment lost 7 bases, leaving 10 bases of the junction unmatched. This CDR3 spans 15 amino acids. The DNA for the CDR3 is TGTGCCAGCAACCCACTAGCGGGTCGATACGGGGAGCTGTTTTTT. As protein: CASNPLAGRYGELFF. Full variable domain (remainder filled in from reference TRBV7-6 and TRBJ2-2): GAGVSQSPRYKVTKRGQDVALRCDPISGHVSLYWYRQALGQGPEFLTYFNYEAQQDKSGLPNDRFSAERPEGSISTLTIQRTEQRDSAMYRCASNPLAGRYGELFFGEGSRLTVL.

This chain connects TRBV7-2 to TRBJ1-4, with a possible D match to TRBD1 (5 bases). Germline-derived CDR1 and CDR2 are SGHTA and FQGNSA. V dropped 2 bases and J dropped 10 bases, with 11 bases sitting between them. The CDR3 extends over 13 amino acids. CDR3: CASSLQGRGKLFF. The CDR3 DNA reads as TGTGCCAGCAGCTTACAGGGTCGTGGAAAACTGTTTTTT. The variable domain in full, completed from reference TRBV7-2 and TRBJ1-4, reads GAGVSQSPSNKVTEKGKDVELRCDPISGHTALYWYRQSLGQGLEFLIYFQGNSAPDKSGLPSDRFSAERTGGSVSTLTIQRTQQEDSAVYLCASSLQGRGKLFFGSGTQLSVL.

This clonotype has a handful of counts. This chain uses TRBV5-1 with TRBJ2-1; TRBD2 aligns across 9 bases. The length of the CDR3 is 18 residues. CDR1 and CDR2 (germline): SGHRS, YFSETQ. Trimming cost V 1 base and J 0 bases; bases outside gene matches: 8. CDR3 sequence: CASSLWDLAGASYNEQFF. The CDR3 bases are TGCGCCAGCAGCTTGTGGGACTTAGCGGGGGCCTCCTACAATGAGCAGTTCTTC.

Of note for this clonotype: The CDR3 carries no conserved terminal phenylalanine or tryptophan, so it likely arises from a read error. V is TRBV7-2 and J is TRBJ1-2; D perhaps matches TRBD1 (5 bases). Germline V CDR1 and CDR2: SGHTA, FQGNSA. V gave up 7 bases and J gave up 0 bases, with 12 bases separating them. This CDR3 spans 14 amino acids. CDR3 sequence: CASTGTAANYGYTH. DNA of the CDR3: TGTGCCAGCACGGGGACGGCAGCTAACTATGGCTACACCCAC.